Below are 22 T cell receptor beta chains sequenced from a single sample in a study of cytomegalovirus exposure and HLA in healthy donors. Primers for the PCR totalled 60 Vbeta and 13 Jbeta. Sequenced by immunoSEQ multiplex PCR; TCRdb stores in-frame clones only, minus some. The data show 95,000 to 100,000 clones, about 76% seen once. The sample was PBMCs. These receptors came from a human donor in good health.

CDR3 loop: CASTWGATNEKLFF. CDR3 DNA: TGTGCCAGTACTTGGGGAGCCACTAATGAAAAACTGTTTTTT. The chain joins TRBV19 to TRBJ1-4; D is unresolved. Trimming cost V 7 bases and J 2 bases, with 11 bases left between them. The germline CDR1 and CDR2 sequences are LNHDA and SQIVND (reference sequence). The CDR3 consists of 14 residues.

CDR3 sequence: CASSRQAVLTEAFF. The CDR3 DNA reads as TGTGCCAGCAGCCGACAGGCGGTTCTCACTGAAGCTTTCTTT. The chain couples TRBV6-1 to TRBJ1-1; D is possibly TRBD1 (6 bases). V lost 6 bases and J lost 4, with 15 bases in between. The V gene's germline CDR1 is MNHNS and CDR2 SASEGT. CDR3 size: 14 residues.

The V call is TRBV7-2, the J call TRBJ2-3, with no clear D. The ends were cut back, 5 bases at V and 0 bases at J, with 3 bases in the middle. There are 12 residues in the CDR3. Germline CDR1 is SGHTA and CDR2 is FQGNSA. CDR3 region: CASSPSTDTQYF. The CDR3 coding sequence is TGTGCCAGCAGCCCGAGCACAGATACGCAGTATTTT. Full variable domain (outside the CDR3, taken from reference TRBV7-2 and TRBJ2-3): GAGVSQSPSNKVTEKGKDVELRCDPISGHTALYWYRQSLGQGLEFLIYFQGNSAPDKSGLPSDRFSAERTGGSVSTLTIQRTQQEDSAVYLCASSPSTDTQYFGPGTRLTVL.

The rearrangement uses TRBV29-1 and TRBJ2-2; TRBD2 might be the D (5 bases). The V gene lost 1 base and the J gene lost 0 bases, with 6 bases spanning the gap. Germline loops: CDR1 SQVTM, CDR2 ANQGSEA. CDR3 length: 14 residues. DNA of the CDR3: TGCAGCGTTGAAGGGGGAGCGAACACCGGGGAGCTGTTTTTT. This encodes CSVEGGANTGELFF.

The chain uses TRBV19 and TRBJ2-2, with D tentatively TRBD1 (6 bases). The CDR3 covers 16 residues. Germline CDR1 is LNHDA and CDR2 is SQIVND (reference sequence). V lost 7 bases and J lost 5, with 20 bases in between. The CDR3 DNA is TGTGCCAGTACCAGGGTTGTGGGCACAGGGACCGGGGAGCTGTTTTTT. Its protein is CASTRVVGTGTGELFF.

This clone was counted between two and nine times. The chain couples TRBV5-4 to TRBJ1-1; D is unresolved. The CDR3 spans 11 residues. Trimming left V 2 bases short and J 7 bases short, with 6 bases between. Germline V lookup: CDR1 SGHNT, CDR2 YYREEE (reference sequence). CDR3: CASSFGDEAFF. As DNA, the CDR3 is TGTGCCAGCAGCTTCGGAGATGAAGCTTTCTTT.

This clone has just one count. J is TRBJ1-1 and V is TRBV27, with 7 positions matching TRBD1. There are 14 residues in the CDR3. CDR1 is MNHEY, CDR2 SMNVEV, per germline (reference sequence). Trimming removed 4 bases from V and 3 bases from J; junction bases left unmatched: 5. The CDR3 loop reads CASSSRGQHTEAFF. In nucleotides, the CDR3 is TGTGCCAGCAGTTCGAGGGGACAGCACACTGAAGCTTTCTTT.

This clone showed up just once. This chain uses TRBV6-5 with TRBJ1-1; 7 bases match TRBD1. CDR1 is MNHEY, CDR2 SVGAGI, per germline. The length of the CDR3 is 13 residues. Trimming cost V 5 bases and J 4 bases; bases outside gene matches: 4. The CDR3 sequence is CASSRDRGTEAFF. In nucleotides, the CDR3 is TGTGCCAGCAGTCGGGACAGAGGCACTGAAGCTTTCTTT.

Notes on this clone: Additional DNA sequences in this sample encode the identical CDR3. This chain joins TRBV10-3 and TRBJ1-1; D gene unclear. CDR1 and CDR2 from the germline V gene are ENHRY and SYGVKD. This CDR3 contains 15 residues. Trimming stripped 3 bases from V and 0 bases from J, with 11 bases between. The CDR3, as DNA: TGTGCCATCAGTGATTCCGCTATTATGAACACTGAAGCTTTCTTT. Amino acids: CAISDSAIMNTEAFF.

The chain is built from TRBV5-1 and TRBJ1-2, with 9 positions matching TRBD1. After removal of 4 bases from V and 6 bases from J, the junction contained 10 bases not matched to a gene. CDR1 SGHRS and CDR2 YFSETQ come from the germline V gene. The CDR3 totals 15 residues. CDR3 DNA sequence: TGCGCCAGCAGCATTTTTACAGGGGGCGGAGATGGCTACACCTTC. Protein sequence: CASSIFTGGGDGYTF.

J is TRBJ2-5 and V is TRBV19; the D gene is possibly TRBD2 (5 bases). Germline V gene sequence: CDR1 LNHDA, CDR2 SQIVND (reference sequence). Between the trimmed V and J ends, which lost 5 bases and 6 bases, there was a span of 25 bases. This CDR3 contains 17 residues. CDR3 in amino acids: CASSLSSTAFGEKTQYF. The CDR3 region has the DNA TGTGCCAGTAGTCTCTCCTCCACAGCGTTTGGGGAGAAGACCCAGTACTTC.

This chain links TRBV19 with TRBJ2-5; the match to TRBD1 covers 9 bases. The trim removed 5 bases at V and 3 bases at J, leaving 4 bases unmatched. This CDR3 is built from 14 residues. Germline loops: CDR1 LNHDA, CDR2 SQIVND (reference sequence). This CDR3 is CASSPGTGKETQYF. In DNA form, the CDR3 reads TGTGCCAGTAGTCCCGGGACAGGGAAAGAGACCCAGTACTTC.

This chain uses TRBV30 with TRBJ1-6, with D possibly being TRBD1 (5 bases). The CDR3 consists of 19 residues. Trimming removed 0 bases from V and 11 bases from J, with 29 bases in between. CDR1 GTSNPN and CDR2 SVGIG come from the germline V gene (reference sequence). The CDR3 sequence is CAWSVLVGFVGPGVAPLHF. CDR3 coding DNA: TGTGCCTGGAGTGTACTGGTCGGTTTTGTGGGGCCTGGGGTTGCACCCCTCCACTTT.

This chain connects TRBV5-1 to TRBJ1-3; D is perhaps TRBD1 (6 bases). This CDR3 region has 14 residues. Germline values: CDR1 SGHRS, CDR2 YFSETQ. The V and J ends lost 2 bases and 4 bases respectively, with 10 bases between them. The CDR3 DNA sequence: TGCGCCAGCAGCTTCACAGGGAACGGAAACACCATATATTTT. Translating it yields CASSFTGNGNTIYF.

The CDR3 nucleotides are TGTGCCAGCAGCCAAGGGGAGACGGATCACCAAGAGACCCAGTACTTC. It specifies CASSQGETDHQETQYF. This sequence joins TRBV4-2 and TRBJ2-5; TRBD2 is a possible D gene (5 bases). V lost 1 base and J 0 bases, leaving 12 bases between the germline ends. CDR1 and CDR2 from the germline V gene are LGHNA and YNFKEQ. The length of the CDR3 is 16 residues.

This chain joins TRBV2 and TRBJ2-3, with D hard to call. The CDR3 consists of 18 residues. The V end lost 6 bases, the J end lost 0 bases, and 22 bases lay between the germline ends. CDR1 is SNHLY and CDR2 is FYNNEI in the germline V gene. The chain's CDR3 is CASRKQNPRSRSTDTQYF. In nucleotides, the CDR3 is TGTGCCAGCAGGAAACAGAACCCAAGATCCCGTAGCACAGATACGCAGTATTTT.

The chain is built from TRBV4-2 and TRBJ2-7; D perhaps matches TRBD2 (5 bases). Germline V gene lookup returns CDR1 LGHNA and CDR2 YNFKEQ. V was clipped by 1 base and J by 0 bases, with 10 bases between them. This CDR3 has 15 residues. CDR3 in DNA: TGTGCCAGCAGCCAAGCCGAGCGGAGCTCCTACGAGCAGTACTTC. As protein: CASSQAERSSYEQYF.

The table lists this clone with a few counts. The chain uses TRBV5-1 and TRBJ1-1; the match to TRBD1 covers 8 bases. V shed 5 bases and J 6 bases; nucleotides not matched to a gene: 6. CDR1 and CDR2 from the germline V gene are SGHRS and YFSETQ. This CDR3 has 13 residues. The CDR3 region is CASRGQGVAEAFF. CDR3 sequence (DNA): TGCGCCAGCAGAGGACAGGGCGTTGCTGAAGCTTTCTTT.

The CDR3 protein is CASTGAFSNQPQHF. The DNA of the CDR3 is TGTGCCAGCACAGGGGCCTTTAGCAATCAGCCCCAGCATTTT. This chain connects TRBV2 to TRBJ1-5; D may be TRBD1 (6 bases). V lost 7 bases and J lost 0, with 10 bases in between. The CDR3 totals 14 residues. Germline V lookup: CDR1 SNHLY, CDR2 FYNNEI.

This rearrangement joins TRBV30 to TRBJ1-4; D perhaps matches TRBD1 (6 bases). Germline V gene sequence: CDR1 GTSNPN, CDR2 SVGIG (reference sequence). V lost 4 bases and J lost 8, with 8 bases in between. CDR3 size: 11 residues. CDR3: CAWKTGEKLFF. In DNA form, the CDR3 reads TGTGCCTGGAAAACAGGGGAAAAACTGTTTTTT.

The rearrangement links TRBV5-6 to TRBJ2-3, with D tentatively TRBD1 (5 bases). The ends were cut back, 4 bases at V and 0 bases at J, with 15 bases in the middle. CDR1 and CDR2 from the germline V gene are SGHDT and YYEEEE. The CDR3 runs 16 residues. The CDR3 loop is CASSELTDTSTDTQYF. The CDR3, as DNA: TGTGCCAGCAGCGAGCTGACAGACACTAGCACAGATACGCAGTATTTT.

The chain links TRBV5-6 to TRBJ2-7, with D perhaps matching TRBD2 (6 bases). The CDR3 runs 17 residues. In germline, CDR1 is SGHDT, CDR2 YYEEEE. The V end lost 0 bases, the J end lost 9 bases, and 25 bases lay between the germline ends. CDR3 sequence: CASSLVGSGDAYEWQYF. CDR3 in DNA: TGTGCCAGCAGCTTGGTAGGTAGCGGAGATGCTTACGAGTGGCAGTACTTC.